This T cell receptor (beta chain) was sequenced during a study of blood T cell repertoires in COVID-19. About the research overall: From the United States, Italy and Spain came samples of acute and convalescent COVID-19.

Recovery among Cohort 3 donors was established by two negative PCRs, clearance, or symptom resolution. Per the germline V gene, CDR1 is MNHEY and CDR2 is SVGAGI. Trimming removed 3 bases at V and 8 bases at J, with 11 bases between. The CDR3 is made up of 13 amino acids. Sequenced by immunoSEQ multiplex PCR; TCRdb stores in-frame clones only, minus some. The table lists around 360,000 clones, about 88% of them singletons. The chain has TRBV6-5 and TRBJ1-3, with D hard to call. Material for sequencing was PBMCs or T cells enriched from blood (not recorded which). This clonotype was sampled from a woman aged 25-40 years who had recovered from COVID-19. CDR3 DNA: TGTGCCAGCAGTTATCTAGGTCCGGACACCATATATTTT. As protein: CASSYLGPDTIYF.